These T cell receptor beta chains were read from a single sample in a study of blood T cell repertoires in COVID-19. The repertoire was sequenced with immunoSEQ multiplex PCR; TCRdb's copy has only in-frame clones and lacks some. The table records over 60,000 clones, more than 75% of them present only once. Input material: peripheral blood. Source of these receptors: a man in his 60s with acute or convalescent COVID-19. Both conserved end residues are part of each CDR3. A D gene is named only where the DNA matches it firmly. Only part of the rows carry a size: once, few, many, or a class if the clone is expanded.

size | J | V | D | CDR3 | DNA
- | TRBJ1-5 | TRBV7-9 | - | CASSFQSNQPQHF | TGTGCCAGCAGCTTCCAGAGCAATCAGCCCCAGCATTTT
- | TRBJ1-2 | TRBV27 | - | CASSQRSGYGYTF | TGTGCCAGCAGTCAAAGGTCAGGGTATGGCTACACCTTC
- | TRBJ2-5 | TRBV7-9 | TRBD1 | CASSFSTGPEETQYF | TGTGCCAGCAGCTTTTCGACAGGGCCCGAAGAGACCCAGTACTTC
- | TRBJ1-4 | TRBV5-4 | TRBD1 | CASSLQGVNEKLFF | TGTGCCAGCAGCTTACAGGGGGTCAATGAAAAACTGTTTTTT
- | TRBJ2-2 | TRBV13 | - | CASSLETRTGELFF | TGTGCCAGCAGCTTAGAGACGAGGACCGGGGAGCTGTTTTTT
once | TRBJ1-2 | TRBV12-3/TRBV12-4 | - | CASRTGFGYTF | TGTGCCAGCAGAACAGGGTTTGGCTACACCTTC
- | TRBJ2-5 | TRBV5-1 | - | CASRGGYQETQYF | TGCGCCAGCAGGGGGGGATATCAAGAGACCCAGTACTTC
- | TRBJ2-7 | TRBV18 | TRBD2 | CASSPPVGGAVYEQYF | TGTGCCAGCTCACCACCGGTCGGGGGGGCCGTCTACGAGCAGTACTTC
- | TRBJ1-1 | TRBV3-1/TRBV3-2 | - | CASMRGEGNTEAFF | TGTGCCAGCATGCGGGGGGAGGGAAACACTGAAGCTTTCTTT
- | TRBJ2-5 | TRBV5-4 | TRBD1 | CASSFTGGTQYF | TGTGCCAGCAGCTTTACAGGGGGGACCCAGTACTTC
- | TRBJ1-5 | TRBV28 | - | CASKLGGKPQHF | TGTGCCAGCAAATTGGGGGGGAAGCCCCAGCATTTT
- | TRBJ1-6 | TRBV5-1 | TRBD1 | CASSLGLGQLHF | TGCGCCAGCAGCTTGGGTTTGGGACAGCTCCACTTT
few | TRBJ1-4 | TRBV16 | - | CASSQGQRNEKLFF | TGTGCCAGCAGCCAAGGACAGAGGAATGAAAAACTGTTTTTT
once | TRBJ1-4 | TRBV19 | - | CASSISRGPTNEKLFF | TGTGCCAGTAGTATCTCCAGGGGACCGACCAATGAAAAACTGTTTTTT
- | TRBJ1-3 | TRBV7-2 | TRBD1 | CASSLPPGGGNTIYF | TGTGCCAGCAGCTTACCGCCAGGGGGTGGAAACACCATATATTTT
- | TRBJ1-1 | TRBV5-1 | - | CASSLFTGGRNTEAFF | TGCGCCAGCAGCTTGTTCACGGGGGGGAGAAACACTGAAGCTTTCTTT